Listed below are T cell receptor beta chains from one sample, sequenced in a study of human T cells and chemical hapten exposure. TCRdb passed the RACE reads through MiXCR, listing each CDR3 protein once. The table lists fewer than 65,000 distinct CDR3 sequences, over 8% of them singletons. Source: whole blood, taken in connection with sensitization to the hapten diphenylcyclopropenone (DPC). The receptors derive from a middle-aged woman with alopecia areata. Some clones in this sample may be carry-over from other donors' samples. CDR3s include the opening cysteine and the closing phenylalanine or tryptophan. Each record gives: D gene, J gene, clone size, V gene, CDR3 protein, CDR3 DNA. The D gene is left open where the match is weak. Not every row has a clone size; where given, it reads once, few, many or a size class.

d_call: NA; j_call: TRBJ2-1; clone_size: many; v_call: TRBV30; cdr3_aa: CAWSVPELSDEQFF; cdr3_nt: TGTGCCTGGAGTGTACCTGAACTTTCGGATGAGCAGTTCTTC
d_call: NA; j_call: TRBJ1-5; clone_size: NA; v_call: TRBV9; cdr3_aa: CASSSGSGSSNQPQHF; cdr3_nt: TGTGCCAGCAGCTCCGGGTCCGGATCGAGCAATCAGCCCCAGCATTTT
d_call: NA; j_call: TRBJ1-2; clone_size: NA; v_call: TRBV5-4; cdr3_aa: CASSPSGGNYGYTF; cdr3_nt: TGTGCCAGCAGCCCCTCTGGGGGAAACTATGGCTACACCTTC
d_call: TRBD2; j_call: TRBJ2-3; clone_size: many; v_call: TRBV20-1; cdr3_aa: CSARTSDGTDTQYF; cdr3_nt: TGCAGTGCTCGGACTAGCGACGGCACAGATACGCAGTATTTT
d_call: NA; j_call: TRBJ2-1; clone_size: many; v_call: TRBV24-1; cdr3_aa: CATSLWGNEQFF; cdr3_nt: TGTGCCACCAGTCTTTGGGGCAATGAGCAGTTCTTC
d_call: NA; j_call: TRBJ1-5; clone_size: many; v_call: TRBV20-1; cdr3_aa: CSARGGGNQPQHF; cdr3_nt: TGCAGTGCAAGAGGGGGTGGCAATCAGCCCCAGCATTTT
d_call: TRBD1; j_call: TRBJ1-6; clone_size: few; v_call: TRBV6-1; cdr3_aa: CASIGQGGSPLHF; cdr3_nt: TGTGCCAGCATCGGACAGGGCGGTTCACCCCTCCACTTT
d_call: NA; j_call: TRBJ1-5; clone_size: many; v_call: TRBV9; cdr3_aa: CASSVSFSNQPQHF; cdr3_nt: TGTGCCAGCAGCGTAAGTTTTAGCAATCAGCCCCAGCATTTT
d_call: NA; j_call: TRBJ2-7; clone_size: many; v_call: TRBV29-1; cdr3_aa: CSVETPGDYPPSYEQYF; cdr3_nt: TGCAGCGTTGAAACCCCTGGCGACTATCCCCCTTCCTACGAGCAGTACTTC
d_call: TRBD2; j_call: TRBJ2-1; clone_size: few; v_call: TRBV4-1; cdr3_aa: CASNLLAGVVNEQFF; cdr3_nt: TGCGCCAGCAACCTTCTAGCGGGGGTGGTCAATGAGCAGTTCTTC
d_call: NA; j_call: TRBJ1-6; clone_size: many; v_call: TRBV2; cdr3_aa: CASRETAANSPLHF; cdr3_nt: TGTGCCAGCAGAGAGACAGCTGCCAATTCACCCCTCCACTTT
d_call: NA; j_call: TRBJ2-7; clone_size: NA; v_call: TRBV7-2; cdr3_aa: CASGAALGSSYEQYF; cdr3_nt: TGTGCCAGCGGAGCCGCGCTAGGGAGCTCCTACGAGCAGTACTTC
d_call: TRBD1; j_call: TRBJ2-7; clone_size: NA; v_call: TRBV4-1; cdr3_aa: CASSQEGDRGHYEQYF; cdr3_nt: TGCGCCAGCAGCCAAGAAGGGGACAGGGGGCACTACGAGCAGTACTTC
d_call: NA; j_call: TRBJ2-2; clone_size: many; v_call: TRBV14; cdr3_aa: CASSQVRGPGGELFF; cdr3_nt: TGTGCCAGCAGCCAAGTCCGGGGCCCAGGCGGGGAGCTGTTTTTT
d_call: NA; j_call: TRBJ2-1; clone_size: many; v_call: TRBV3-1; cdr3_aa: CASSGRDRHEQFF; cdr3_nt: TGTGCCAGCAGCGGGCGGGACCGGCATGAGCAGTTCTTC
d_call: NA; j_call: TRBJ2-5; clone_size: medium-sized; v_call: TRBV6-1; cdr3_aa: CASSEWGSQETQYF; cdr3_nt: TGTGCCAGCAGTGAATGGGGGAGTCAAGAGACCCAGTACTTC
d_call: NA; j_call: TRBJ2-7; clone_size: many; v_call: TRBV27; cdr3_aa: CASRMGPGSYEQYF; cdr3_nt: TGTGCCAGCAGGATGGGTCCGGGGTCCTACGAGCAGTACTTC
d_call: NA; j_call: TRBJ1-5; clone_size: many; v_call: TRBV6-6; cdr3_aa: CASQRGDQPQHF; cdr3_nt: TGTGCCAGTCAACGGGGGGATCAGCCCCAGCATTTT
d_call: TRBD2; j_call: TRBJ2-3; clone_size: many; v_call: TRBV20-1; cdr3_aa: CSARRTSGEWDTQYF; cdr3_nt: TGCAGTGCTAGACGGACTAGCGGGGAATGGGATACGCAGTATTTT
d_call: TRBD2; j_call: TRBJ2-4; clone_size: few; v_call: TRBV28; cdr3_aa: CASSFKTSGGQYF; cdr3_nt: TGTGCCAGCAGTTTCAAGACTAGCGGGGGCCAGTACTTC
d_call: TRBD1; j_call: TRBJ2-5; clone_size: few; v_call: TRBV29-1; cdr3_aa: CSAGTGGETQYF; cdr3_nt: TGCAGCGCTGGGACAGGGGGAGAGACCCAGTACTTC
d_call: TRBD1; j_call: TRBJ1-1; clone_size: many; v_call: TRBV11-1; cdr3_aa: CASTLAGGSGSEAFF; cdr3_nt: TGTGCCAGCACGCTCGCAGGGGGCAGCGGTAGTGAAGCTTTCTTT
d_call: TRBD1; j_call: TRBJ1-6; clone_size: NA; v_call: TRBV30; cdr3_aa: CAGGTGGTPPLHF; cdr3_nt: TGTGCTGGAGGGACAGGGGGTACTCCACCCCTCCACTTT
d_call: TRBD2; j_call: TRBJ2-5; clone_size: NA; v_call: TRBV7-2; cdr3_aa: CASSQNRLAGTQYF; cdr3_nt: TGTGCCAGCAGCCAAAACCGACTAGCGGGGACCCAGTACTTC
d_call: TRBD1; j_call: TRBJ1-4; clone_size: many; v_call: TRBV20-1; cdr3_aa: CSADRVWDEKLFF; cdr3_nt: TGCAGTGCTGACAGGGTTTGGGATGAAAAACTGTTTTTT
d_call: NA; j_call: TRBJ2-7; clone_size: many; v_call: TRBV12-3/TRBV12-4; cdr3_aa: CASSYEQYF; cdr3_nt: TGTGCCAGCTCCTACGAGCAGTACTTC
d_call: NA; j_call: TRBJ2-1; clone_size: many; v_call: TRBV6-4; cdr3_aa: CASSDGGPEVHEQFF; cdr3_nt: TGTGCCAGCAGTGACGGAGGGCCGGAGGTACATGAGCAGTTCTTC
d_call: NA; j_call: TRBJ1-1; clone_size: many; v_call: TRBV7-9; cdr3_aa: CASSLDGGAAFF; cdr3_nt: TGTGCCAGCAGCTTAGACGGGGGCGCCGCTTTCTTT
d_call: NA; j_call: TRBJ1-6; clone_size: many; v_call: TRBV4-2; cdr3_aa: CASSQDQGKSLHF; cdr3_nt: TGTGCCAGCAGCCAAGATCAGGGGAAGTCCCTCCACTTT
d_call: NA; j_call: TRBJ2-6; clone_size: few; v_call: TRBV3-1; cdr3_aa: CASSQVQGPGGANVLTF; cdr3_nt: TGTGCCAGCAGCCAAGTTCAGGGACCTGGGGGGGCCAACGTCCTGACTTTC
d_call: TRBD2; j_call: TRBJ2-1; clone_size: many; v_call: TRBV20-1; cdr3_aa: CSGEPRLAGGADEQFF; cdr3_nt: TGCAGTGGCGAACCGAGACTAGCGGGGGGCGCGGATGAGCAGTTCTTC
d_call: TRBD2; j_call: TRBJ2-7; clone_size: NA; v_call: TRBV3-1; cdr3_aa: CASSQDPSGGYYEQYF; cdr3_nt: TGTGCCAGCAGCCAAGATCCTAGCGGGGGATACTACGAGCAGTACTTC
d_call: NA; j_call: TRBJ1-6; clone_size: many; v_call: TRBV4-1; cdr3_aa: CASSQDRQPSYNSPLHF; cdr3_nt: TGCGCCAGCAGCCAAGATCGTCAACCCTCCTATAATTCACCCCTCCACTTT
d_call: TRBD1; j_call: TRBJ2-3; clone_size: many; v_call: TRBV20-1; cdr3_aa: CSARGQGRNTDTQYF; cdr3_nt: TGCAGTGCCCGAGGACAGGGGAGGAACACAGATACGCAGTATTTT
d_call: NA; j_call: TRBJ2-5; clone_size: few; v_call: TRBV5-1; cdr3_aa: CASSPYFRGANQETQYF; cdr3_nt: TGCGCCAGCAGCCCGTACTTCCGGGGGGCGAACCAAGAGACCCAGTACTTC
d_call: TRBD2; j_call: TRBJ2-7; clone_size: many; v_call: TRBV20-1; cdr3_aa: CSARVALAGGSSYEQYF; cdr3_nt: TGCAGTGCTAGAGTCGCCCTAGCGGGGGGGAGCTCCTACGAGCAGTACTTC
d_call: TRBD1; j_call: TRBJ2-3; clone_size: few; v_call: TRBV4-1; cdr3_aa: CASSLLDRGTDTQYF; cdr3_nt: TGCGCCAGCAGCCTTCTAGACAGGGGCACAGATACGCAGTATTTT
d_call: NA; j_call: TRBJ2-7; clone_size: many; v_call: TRBV29-1; cdr3_aa: CSVGIGDEQYF; cdr3_nt: TGCAGCGTGGGGATCGGGGACGAGCAGTACTTC
d_call: NA; j_call: TRBJ2-5; clone_size: many; v_call: TRBV5-1; cdr3_aa: CASSLGVVRETQYF; cdr3_nt: TGCGCCAGCAGCTTGGGGGTCGTCCGGGAGACCCAGTACTTC
d_call: TRBD1; j_call: TRBJ1-5; clone_size: few; v_call: TRBV5-5; cdr3_aa: CASSGDRDQPQHF; cdr3_nt: TGTGCCAGCAGCGGGGACAGGGATCAGCCCCAGCATTTT
d_call: NA; j_call: TRBJ2-2; clone_size: few; v_call: TRBV12-3/TRBV12-4; cdr3_aa: CASSFRPNTGELFF; cdr3_nt: TGTGCCAGCAGTTTCCGGCCGAACACCGGGGAGCTGTTTTTT
d_call: TRBD2; j_call: TRBJ2-4; clone_size: few; v_call: TRBV28; cdr3_aa: CASSRLAGNIQYF; cdr3_nt: TGTGCCAGCAGTCGACTAGCTGGAAACATTCAGTACTTC
d_call: NA; j_call: TRBJ2-5; clone_size: many; v_call: TRBV19; cdr3_aa: CASSPQAQETQYF; cdr3_nt: TGTGCCAGTAGCCCCCAGGCCCAAGAGACCCAGTACTTC
d_call: NA; j_call: TRBJ2-7; clone_size: few; v_call: TRBV3-1; cdr3_aa: CASSQELAGIHEQYF; cdr3_nt: TGTGCCAGCAGCCAAGAACTAGCAGGGATTCACGAGCAGTACTTC
d_call: NA; j_call: TRBJ1-5; clone_size: NA; v_call: TRBV12-3/TRBV12-4; cdr3_aa: CASSPRQGYSNQPQHF; cdr3_nt: TGTGCCAGCAGTCCCCGCCAGGGCTATAGCAATCAGCCCCAGCATTTT
d_call: NA; j_call: TRBJ2-3; clone_size: many; v_call: TRBV5-1; cdr3_aa: CASSLSPSAGATDTQYF; cdr3_nt: TGCGCCAGCAGCTTATCCCCATCGGCGGGGGCTACAGATACGCAGTATTTT
d_call: TRBD1; j_call: TRBJ1-5; clone_size: NA; v_call: TRBV6-4; cdr3_aa: CASSATGEANQPQHF; cdr3_nt: TGTGCCAGCAGTGCGACAGGGGAGGCGAATCAGCCCCAGCATTTT
d_call: TRBD1; j_call: TRBJ2-2; clone_size: many; v_call: TRBV3-1; cdr3_aa: CASSPRRVGQGNTGELFF; cdr3_nt: TGTGCCAGCAGCCCAAGGAGGGTGGGACAGGGGAACACCGGGGAGCTGTTTTTT
d_call: NA; j_call: TRBJ1-1; clone_size: many; v_call: TRBV5-1; cdr3_aa: CASSSGDPGTEAFF; cdr3_nt: TGCGCCAGCAGCTCAGGGGACCCGGGCACTGAAGCTTTCTTT
d_call: TRBD1; j_call: TRBJ1-2; clone_size: many; v_call: TRBV18; cdr3_aa: CASSPTGTGGHYTF; cdr3_nt: TGTGCCAGCTCACCGACAGGGACAGGGGGACACTACACCTTC
d_call: NA; j_call: TRBJ2-3; clone_size: many; v_call: TRBV29-1; cdr3_aa: CSTEPYTDTQYF; cdr3_nt: TGCAGCACCGAACCGTACACAGATACGCAGTATTTT